This T cell receptor beta chain was sequenced for a study of cytomegalovirus exposure and HLA in healthy donors. Overall study findings and caveats: DRB1 showed the most TCR associations and HLA-C the fewest in a later analysis, as rates varied by HLA locus.

Of note for this clone: Its antigen is as yet unknown.

The study ran its PCR with 60 Vbeta and 13 Jbeta primers. Generated by immunoSEQ multiplex PCR, the TCRdb table keeps only in-frame clones and is missing some. The sample consists of just over 95,000 clones, approximately 72% of them appearing once. This clonotype originated in a woman aged 40 to 49 in good health and CMV-seropositive. Material: PBMCs.

Written as DNA, the CDR3 is TGCGCCAGCAGCTTGTCATACACCGGACAGCACAATGAGCAGTTCTTC. Encoded protein: CASSLSYTGQHNEQFF. The genes are TRBV5-1 and TRBJ2-1, with D possibly TRBD1 on 6 matching bases. Trimming took off 1 base at V and 5 bases at J, with 16 bases between the two ends. The CDR3 has 16 residues. The germline gives CDR1 SGHRS, CDR2 YFSETQ.